One sample yielded the 16 T cell receptor beta chains listed below, sequenced in a study of blood T cells in healthy people across ages. Alongside a J-beta primer mix, a sample-barcoded 5' primer served in a second PCR lasting roughly 6 to 11 cycles. TCRdb ran MiXCR on the 5' RACE reads and lists one entry per CDR3 protein. This table holds 1.5 million to 2 million distinct CDR3 sequences, roughly 27% found once. The specimen sequenced was blood. Receptor source: a woman aged 25 to 45 in good health.

This chain joins TRBV10-3 and TRBJ1-5; TRBD1 is a possible D gene (5 bases). The CDR3 contains 16 residues. Germline values: CDR1 ENHRY, CDR2 SYGVKD. Trimming removed 1 base at V and 0 bases at J, with 10 bases between. The DNA of the CDR3 is TGTGCCATCAGTGAGTATGGGACCGCTAGCAATCAGCCCCAGCATTTT. Amino acids: CAISEYGTASNQPQHF.

Only a few counts were recorded for this clonotype. The chain couples TRBV2 to TRBJ2-5, with D perhaps being TRBD1 or TRBD2 (5 bases each). Per germline, CDR1 SNHLY and CDR2 FYNNEI. This CDR3 has 13 amino acids. V lost 8 bases to trimming and J lost 1 base, with 11 bases between them. The CDR3 sequence: CASRQRGQETQYF. The CDR3 DNA sequence: TGTGCCAGCCGCCAGAGGGGCCAAGAGACCCAGTACTTC.

Worth noting for this clonotype: One junction end disagrees with the germline gene, perhaps due to a read error. The chain employs TRBV12-3 or TRBV12-4 and TRBJ1-2, with D tentatively TRBD1 (5 bases). This CDR3 region has 14 residues. The CDR3 here is CASSSRGAKYGYTF. The CDR3, as DNA: TGTGCCAGCAGCTCACGAGGGGCTAAGTATGGCTACACCTTC.

The chain carries TRBV6-1 and TRBJ1-1; D possibly corresponds to TRBD1 (6 bases). In germline, CDR1 is MNHNS, CDR2 SASEGT. Deletions cut 6 bases from V and 6 bases from J, with 20 bases between. The CDR3 covers 15 residues. This CDR3 is CASRGGQRMRSEAFF. DNA of the CDR3: TGTGCCAGCAGGGGAGGACAGAGAATGAGGTCTGAAGCTTTCTTT.

As to this clonotype: A clone one base away is much larger, so this may be a read error. The V call is TRBV4-3, the J call TRBJ1-2; D gene unclear. Germline assignment: CDR1 LGHNA and CDR2 YSLEER. The length of the CDR3 is 18 residues. CDR3: CASSKDTWHPLLPWGYTF. CDR3 sequence (DNA): TGCGCCAGCAGCAAAGATACGTGGCATCCGCTACTTCCCTGGGGCTACACCTTC.

This clonotype occurred a few times. The chain uses TRBV5-1 and TRBJ2-1; 11 bases agree with TRBD2. J gave up 4 bases and V 0 bases, and 3 bases lay outside the gene matches. Germline V gives CDR1 SGHRS, CDR2 YFSETQ. The CDR3 is made up of 16 amino acids. CDR3 sequence reads: CASSLEPSGGYNEQFF. The CDR3 DNA reads TGCGCCAGCAGCTTGGAGCCTAGCGGGGGGTACAATGAGCAGTTCTTC.

This chain connects TRBV5-1 to TRBJ1-5; D is perhaps TRBD1 (5 bases). Trimming left V 4 bases short and J 15 bases short, with 38 bases between. The CDR3 contains 19 residues. From germline, CDR1 is SGHRS and CDR2 YFSETQ. The CDR3 loop reads CASSEAPDGAPTSGRSRHF. The DNA for the CDR3 is TGCGCCAGCAGCGAGGCACCCGATGGGGCACCGACATCCGGACGGTCCCGGCATTTT.

The rearrangement links TRBV11-2 to TRBJ1-2; no clear D gene. Germline assignment: CDR1 SGHAT and CDR2 FQNNGV. V dropped 0 bases and J dropped 4 bases, with 12 bases sitting between them. The length of the CDR3 is 15 residues. CDR3 sequence (DNA): TGTGCCAGCAGCTTAGATGGAAGCAACTTCTATGGCTACACCTTC. It yields the protein CASSLDGSNFYGYTF.

This clonotype was recorded only once. The chain has TRBV6-1 and TRBJ1-1; no reliable D call. The germline V and J ends were trimmed by 4 bases and 4 bases, with 10 bases remaining between them. This CDR3 is 13 amino acids long. Germline loops: CDR1 MNHNS, CDR2 SASEGT. The CDR3 here is CASSVVEVTEAFF. The CDR3 DNA reads TGTGCCAGCAGTGTAGTGGAGGTCACTGAAGCTTTCTTT.

In the case of this clonotype: A clone one base away is much larger, so this may be a read error. CDR3 protein: CSVEDTGAYIDTQYF. In DNA form, the CDR3 reads TGCAGCGTTGAAGATACCGGGGCCTACATAGATACGCAGTATTTT. The V gene is TRBV29-1, the J gene TRBJ2-3; perhaps D is TRBD1 or TRBD2 (5 bases each). The CDR3 totals 15 residues. CDR1 and CDR2 from the germline V gene are SQVTM and ANQGSEA. The V and J ends lost 0 bases and 5 bases respectively, with 15 bases between them.

This clonotype was found many times. The rearrangement joins TRBV29-1 to TRBJ2-7, with D possibly TRBD2 on 5 matching bases. V was pared by 2 bases and J by 2 bases, with 16 bases between. This CDR3 spans 15 amino acids. Germline CDR1 and CDR2: SQVTM and ANQGSEA. CDR3 sequence reads: CSVEPLASGPYEQYF. The CDR3 region has the DNA TGCAGCGTTGAACCTTTAGCGAGCGGCCCCTACGAGCAGTACTTC.

To note about this clonotype: A much larger clone is a single base away; this may be a read error. The chain employs TRBV27 and TRBJ2-1; 8 nucleotides line up with TRBD2. Per germline, CDR1 MNHEY and CDR2 SMNVEV (reference sequence). V trimming: 2 bases; J trimming: 12 bases; junction bases outside the gene matches: 9. The CDR3 has 14 amino acids. CDR3 region: CASSLRGSGIRQFF. In DNA, the CDR3 is TGTGCCAGCAGTTTACGAGGTAGCGGGATTAGGCAGTTCTTC.

The chain joins TRBV30 to TRBJ2-2, with D perhaps given as TRBD1 or TRBD2 (6 bases each). Trimming took off 5 bases at V and 1 base at J, with 11 bases between the two ends. The CDR3 has 14 residues. CDR1 GTSNPN and CDR2 SVGIG come from the germline V gene (reference sequence). CDR3 loop: CAWAQGGNTGELFF. DNA for the CDR3: TGTGCCTGGGCACAGGGAGGGAACACCGGGGAGCTGTTTTTT.

This clonotype occurred a few times. The CDR3, as DNA: TGTGCCAGCAGCGTAGGTGGAGGGGGTCCAGATACGCAGTATTTT. Its protein is CASSVGGGGPDTQYF. This rearrangement joins TRBV9 to TRBJ2-3, with D perhaps being TRBD1 or TRBD2 (6 bases each). From germline, CDR1 is SGDLS and CDR2 YYNGEE. The CDR3 runs to 15 residues. V was pared by 0 bases and J by 4 bases, with 12 bases between.

The V gene is TRBV2, the J gene TRBJ2-5, with 7 bases fitting TRBD2. The V gene end was trimmed by 6 bases and the J gene end by 4 bases; junction bases not matched to a gene: 8. This CDR3 is 14 amino acids long. Germline values: CDR1 SNHLY, CDR2 FYNNEI. Here the CDR3 DNA reads TGTGCCAGCAGAAGACTGGGGGGGGGAGAGACCCAGTACTTC. Protein sequence: CASRRLGGGETQYF.

There are a few counts of this clonotype. The rearrangement links TRBV5-5 to TRBJ2-5; TRBD2 matches at 14 bases. The J segment lost 4 bases and the V segment lost 4 bases, leaving 6 bases of the junction unmatched. CDR3 length: 16 residues. Germline values: CDR1 SGHKS, CDR2 YYEKEE (reference sequence). CDR3 sequence: CASSPGTSGSGETQYF. CDR3 bases: TGTGCCAGCAGCCCCGGGACTAGCGGGAGTGGAGAGACCCAGTACTTC.